These T cell receptor beta chains were read from a single sample in a study of blood T cells in healthy people across ages. Each CDR3 protein gets one entry after TCRdb re-called the 5' RACE reads with MiXCR. The profile shows more than 650,000 distinct CDR3 sequences, 50% to 65% of them singletons. Sequencing was carried out using blood. The receptors here all came from an elderly man in good health. Both conserved end residues are part of each CDR3. Fields, in order: D gene, V gene, J gene, clone size, CDR3 protein, CDR3 DNA. D genes are given only for firm matches. Not every row has a clone size; where given, it reads once, few, many or a size class.

D gene: -
V gene: TRBV9
J gene: TRBJ1-2
clone size: -
CDR3 protein: CASSVVSSPVADYTF
CDR3 DNA: TGTGCCAGCAGCGTAGTCTCCTCCCCCGTGGCGGATTACACCTTC

D gene: -
V gene: TRBV10-3
J gene: TRBJ2-4
clone size: few
CDR3 protein: CAISEEEAKNIQYF
CDR3 DNA: TGTGCCATCAGTGAGGAGGAGGCCAAAAACATTCAGTACTTC

D gene: -
V gene: TRBV5-1
J gene: TRBJ2-7
clone size: few
CDR3 protein: CASRPAQGTYEQYF
CDR3 DNA: TGCGCCAGCAGACCCGCACAGGGAACCTACGAGCAGTACTTC

D gene: -
V gene: TRBV12-3/TRBV12-4
J gene: TRBJ1-2
clone size: -
CDR3 protein: CASSFYQGGYTF
CDR3 DNA: TGTGCCAGCAGTTTTTATCAGGGTGGCTACACCTTC

D gene: -
V gene: TRBV20-1
J gene: TRBJ2-7
clone size: -
CDR3 protein: CSASDRLTPYEQYF
CDR3 DNA: TGCAGTGCTAGCGACCGATTAACGCCCTACGAGCAGTACTTC

D gene: -
V gene: TRBV10-3
J gene: TRBJ1-5
clone size: -
CDR3 protein: CAISESGVQPQHF
CDR3 DNA: TGTGCCATCAGTGAGTCAGGGGTTCAGCCCCAGCATTTT

D gene: -
V gene: TRBV5-1
J gene: TRBJ1-5
clone size: -
CDR3 protein: CASSLEGRANQPQHF
CDR3 DNA: TGCGCCAGCAGCTTGGAGGGCAGGGCCAATCAGCCCCAGCATTTT

D gene: -
V gene: TRBV20-1
J gene: TRBJ2-5
clone size: few
CDR3 protein: CSASTLGRGETQYF
CDR3 DNA: TGCAGTGCTAGTACTCTAGGGCGGGGAGAGACCCAGTACTTC

D gene: TRBD2
V gene: TRBV6-5
J gene: TRBJ2-7
clone size: -
CDR3 protein: CASSYSGLAGTEQYF
CDR3 DNA: TGTGCCAGCAGTTACTCAGGGCTAGCGGGAACCGAGCAGTACTTC

D gene: TRBD2
V gene: TRBV5-1
J gene: TRBJ2-1
clone size: few
CDR3 protein: CASSRGAGLNNEQFF
CDR3 DNA: TGCGCCAGCAGCCGGGGAGCGGGATTAAACAATGAGCAGTTCTTC

D gene: -
V gene: TRBV3-1
J gene: TRBJ2-3
clone size: few
CDR3 protein: CASSQDNQARYAYF
CDR3 DNA: TGTGCCAGCAGCCAAGATAATCAGGCCAGATACGCGTATTTT

D gene: -
V gene: TRBV11-1
J gene: TRBJ1-1
clone size: -
CDR3 protein: CASSPQLFSAEAFF
CDR3 DNA: TGTGCCAGCAGCCCGCAACTCTTCTCGGCTGAAGCTTTCTTT

D gene: TRBD2
V gene: TRBV7-6
J gene: TRBJ2-5
clone size: -
CDR3 protein: CASSLADSGRGETQYF
CDR3 DNA: TGTGCCAGCAGCTTAGCTGATAGCGGGAGAGGGGAGACCCAGTACTTC

D gene: -
V gene: TRBV21-1
J gene: TRBJ2-5
clone size: -
CDR3 protein: CASSKGAWETQYF
CDR3 DNA: TGTGCCAGCAGCAAAGGCGCGTGGGAGACCCAGTACTTC

D gene: TRBD1
V gene: TRBV15
J gene: TRBJ1-4
clone size: -
CDR3 protein: CATSRFGQGGGEKLFF
CDR3 DNA: TGTGCCACCAGCAGGTTCGGACAGGGCGGTGGTGAAAAACTGTTTTTT

D gene: -
V gene: TRBV10-3
J gene: TRBJ1-2
clone size: -
CDR3 protein: CAITKTGPDYGYTF
CDR3 DNA: TGTGCCATCACTAAAACAGGGCCCGACTATGGCTACACCTTC

D gene: TRBD1
V gene: TRBV10-2
J gene: TRBJ2-7
clone size: -
CDR3 protein: CASKRTGNFYEQYF
CDR3 DNA: TGCGCCAGCAAGCGGACAGGGAACTTCTACGAGCAGTACTTC